This TCR beta chain was retrieved from a study of patients and donors after allogeneic stem cell transplantation (dated by TCRdb to 2020 to 2022). With respect to this clonotype: This clone's antigen is unknown. No base quality values were provided; no much bigger clone lies one nucleotide off.

Receptor amplification or capture employed RT-PCR. Sequencing was performed on a NextSeq 550. The public reads were reprocessed in TCRdb via fastp at Q25 and MiXCR, keeping in-frame beta chains. A single entry per CDR3 protein holds the most common genes and DNA from its merged rows. The sample data list under 170,000 distinct CDR3 sequences, and approximately 40% of these were observed just once. The biggest ten clones account for 50% to 65% of the sample. This sequence was found in a human donor who was either an allogeneic HSCT recipient or a stem cell or donor lymphocyte infusion donor (not recorded which). It is not recorded whose cells these are; they may come from a transplant donor. Sequencing was done on a sample of blood, either unsorted or a sorted T cell fraction (not recorded which).

The CDR3: CASTTRGLNQPQHF. The DNA sequence follows: TGTGCCAGCACGACGCGGGGGCTAAATCAGCCCCAGCATTTT. The chain was built from TRBV12-3 or TRBV12-4 and TRBJ1-5; a tentative D match to TRBD1 spans 6 bases. Its CDR3 holds 14 amino acids, cysteine through phenylalanine. Here the CDR3 DNA is all that survives: 42 bases in frame from base 1. The junction carries 14 bases between V and J, which are trimmed by 7 bases and 4 bases respectively.